This T cell receptor (beta chain) was sequenced for a study of blood T cell repertoires in COVID-19. Study-level background: T cells, B-cell-depleted T cells, or PBMCs provided the cDNA or gDNA that served as material.

The assay was immunoSEQ multiplex PCR, and TCRdb's table has in-frame clones only and misses some. The table has around 150,000 clones, 60% to 80% seen once. V was pared by 6 bases and J by 1 base, with 5 bases of the junction left unmatched. This CDR3 has 17 residues. The germline gives CDR1 SNHLY, CDR2 FYNNEI. This clonotype was obtained from a man aged 55 to 69 who had recovered from COVID-19. The sequenced sample was peripheral blood. V gene TRBV2 combines with J gene TRBJ2-6; 11 bases agree with TRBD1. CDR3 in amino acids: CASRGQGVTSGANVLTF. In DNA form, the CDR3 reads TGTGCCAGCAGGGGACAGGGGGTGACGTCTGGGGCCAACGTCCTGACTTTC.